The 12 T cell receptor beta chains below all came from one sample that was sequenced in a study of T cells after yellow fever vaccination. TCRdb reprocessed the 5' RACE reads with MiXCR, giving one entry per CDR3 protein. The sample carries 200,000 to 300,000 distinct CDR3 sequences, approximately 6.7% recorded once. Sequences were derived from CD4+ T cells sorted from PBMCs, sampled on the day of the yellow fever booster vaccination. These receptors all come from a man younger than 45 who received the YFV17D yellow fever vaccine.

This chain uses TRBV5-1 with TRBJ1-4; 7 positions match TRBD1. V gave up 0 bases and J gave up 10 bases; unmatched junction bases: 3. CDR3 length: 13 amino acids. The V gene's germline CDR1 is SGHRS and CDR2 YFSETQ. CDR3 DNA: TGCGCCAGCAGCTTGGGGGGACAGAGAAAACTGTTTTTT. Translation: CASSLGGQRKLFF.

This clonotype was recorded at least ten times. This chain links TRBV24-1 with TRBJ2-1; 14 nucleotides line up with TRBD2. The length of the CDR3 is 18 residues. Germline V gene lookup returns CDR1 KGHDR and CDR2 SFDVKD. The V segment lost 3 bases and the J segment 6 bases; nucleotides outside the gene matches: 9. The CDR3 bases are TGTGCCACCAGTGATGCCCGACTAGCGGGAGGGAGGGTCAATGAGCAGTTCTTC. It specifies CATSDARLAGGRVNEQFF.

This chain joins TRBV7-2 and TRBJ2-1; TRBD1 or TRBD2 may be the D gene (5 bases each). CDR1 is SGHTA and CDR2 is FQGNSA in the germline V gene. V lost 7 bases and J 6 bases, leaving 22 bases between the germline ends. There are 16 residues in the CDR3. The CDR3: CASTPTGTVVINEQFF. In DNA, the CDR3 is TGTGCCAGCACCCCGACCGGGACCGTGGTTATCAATGAGCAGTTCTTC.

Ten or more counts support this clonotype. The chain recombines TRBV20-1 with TRBJ2-5; D is perhaps TRBD2 (6 bases). V was cut by 5 bases and J by 4 bases, with 14 bases left in between. CDR3 size: 13 residues. Germline CDR1 is DFQATT and CDR2 is SNEGSKA (reference sequence). The CDR3 sequence: CSAPGLSGETQYF. CDR3 bases: TGCAGTGCTCCCGGACTATCGGGAGAGACCCAGTACTTC.

This clonotype was detected ten times or more. V gene TRBV20-1 combines with J gene TRBJ2-7; tentative D call: TRBD1 (6 bases). Per germline, CDR1 DFQATT and CDR2 SNEGSKA (reference sequence). The germline V and J ends were trimmed by 6 bases and 4 bases, with 10 bases remaining between them. CDR3 length: 11 amino acids. The CDR3 bases are TGCAGTGCCCCTACAGGGTACGAGCAGTACTTC. This translates into CSAPTGYEQYF.

The V gene is TRBV6-5, the J gene TRBJ2-7; D might be TRBD2 (6 bases). V lost 3 bases and J lost 5, with 14 bases in between. The germline CDR1 and CDR2 sequences are MNHEY and SVGAGI. The CDR3 runs 14 residues. The CDR3: CASSYSGGLNEQYF. The CDR3, as DNA: TGTGCCAGCAGTTATTCCGGGGGTCTTAACGAGCAGTACTTC.

This clonotype was seen a handful of times. This chain links TRBV7-2 with TRBJ2-6; 8 nucleotides match TRBD2. This CDR3 is built from 17 residues. Germline values: CDR1 SGHTA, CDR2 FQGNSA. With V trimmed by 4 bases and J by 3 bases, 8 bases remained unmatched. The CDR3 coding sequence is TGTGCCAGCAGCTCAGCGGGAGTAGGATTTGGGGCCAACGTCCTGACTTTC. This sequence encodes CASSSAGVGFGANVLTF. Filled out from reference TRBV7-2 and TRBJ2-6, the complete variable domain reads GAGVSQSPSNKVTEKGKDVELRCDPISGHTALYWYRQSLGQGLEFLIYFQGNSAPDKSGLPSDRFSAERTGGSVSTLTIQRTQQEDSAVYLCASSSAGVGFGANVLTFGAGSRLTVL.

There are a few counts of this clonotype. The chain employs TRBV15 and TRBJ2-5; 9 nucleotides agree with TRBD1. The ends lost 5 bases at V and 4 bases at J; junction bases unmatched: 8. The CDR3 has 15 amino acids. The germline gives CDR1 LNHNV, CDR2 YYDKDF (reference sequence). CDR3 DNA: TGTGCCACCAGCCCGCGGGACAGGGCGCGAGAGACCCAGTACTTC. This codes for CATSPRDRARETQYF.

V gene TRBV7-2 combines with J gene TRBJ2-5; no clear D. V was trimmed by 10 bases and J by 1 base, leaving 1 base between them. CDR1 is SGHTA, CDR2 FQGNSA, per germline. The CDR3 contains 9 residues. CDR3 region: CAIQETQYF. The CDR3 nucleotides are TGTGCCATCCAAGAGACCCAGTACTTC.

In this sample, this clonotype turned up a few times. CDR3 coding DNA: TGTGCCAGCAGCGTAGAACCGGGAGGGGGCTACGAGCAGTACTTC. As protein: CASSVEPGGGYEQYF. This rearrangement joins TRBV9 to TRBJ2-7; 8 nucleotides agree with TRBD2. The V and J ends lost 0 bases and 3 bases, in that order; junction bases with no gene match: 5. In germline, CDR1 is SGDLS, CDR2 YYNGEE. The CDR3 runs to 15 residues.

The chain is built from TRBV20-1 and TRBJ1-5, with 7 bases fitting TRBD1. CDR1 is DFQATT, CDR2 SNEGSKA, per germline (reference sequence). The CDR3 totals 14 residues. V gave up 1 base and J gave up 4 bases; unmatched junction bases: 4. The CDR3 DNA reads TGCAGTGCTAGAGGAGGGGGCTGGAATCAGCCCCAGCATTTT. Amino acid sequence: CSARGGGWNQPQHF.

This clonotype came up many times. The chain couples TRBV11-2 to TRBJ2-2, with D uncertain. In germline, CDR1 is SGHAT, CDR2 FQNNGV. Trimming took off 7 bases at V and 7 bases at J, with 22 bases between the two ends. The CDR3 is 16 amino acids. CDR3 loop: CASTPIKSRLVGELFF. The DNA of the CDR3 is TGTGCCAGCACCCCGATTAAGAGTAGGTTGGTCGGGGAGCTGTTTTTT. Using reference TRBV11-2 and TRBJ2-2 for the parts outside the CDR3, the full variable domain is EAGVAQSPRYKIIEKRQSVAFWCNPISGHATLYWYQQILGQGPKLLIQFQNNGVVDDSQLPKDRFSAERLKGVDSTLKIQPAKLEDSAVYLCASTPIKSRLVGELFFGEGSRLTVL.